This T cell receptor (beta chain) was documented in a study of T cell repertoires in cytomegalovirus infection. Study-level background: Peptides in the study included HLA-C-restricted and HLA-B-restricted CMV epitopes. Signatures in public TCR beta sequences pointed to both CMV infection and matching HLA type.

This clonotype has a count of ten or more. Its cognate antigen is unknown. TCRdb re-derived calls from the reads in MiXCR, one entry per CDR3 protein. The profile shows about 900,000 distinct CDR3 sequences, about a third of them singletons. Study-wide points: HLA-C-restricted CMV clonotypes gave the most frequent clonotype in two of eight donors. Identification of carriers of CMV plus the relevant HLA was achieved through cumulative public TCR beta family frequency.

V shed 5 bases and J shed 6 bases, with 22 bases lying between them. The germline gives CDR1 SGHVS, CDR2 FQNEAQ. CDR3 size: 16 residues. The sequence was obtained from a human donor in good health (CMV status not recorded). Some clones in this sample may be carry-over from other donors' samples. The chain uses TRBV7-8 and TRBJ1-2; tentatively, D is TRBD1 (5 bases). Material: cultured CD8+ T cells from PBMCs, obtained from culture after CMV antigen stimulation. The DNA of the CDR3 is TGTGCCAGCAGCCCTACTCCGGCAGGGCCCAAGGATGGCTACACCTTC. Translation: CASSPTPAGPKDGYTF.